This TCR beta chain was identified in a study of CD8+CD57+ T cells in acquired aplastic anemia. Both TCR beta VDJ combination and CDR3 sequence profiling were carried out. Genomic DNA was the template for this profiling. TCRdb redid the calling of the reads with MiXCR, one entry per CDR3 protein. Of 100,000 to 130,000 distinct CDR3 sequences listed, around 49% are singletons. Trimming shortened V by 0 bases and J by 4 bases, and 13 bases separated the two germline ends. Germline assignment: CDR1 KGHDR and CDR2 SFDVKD. The CDR3 loop spans 16 amino acids. Source material: sorted CD4+, CD8+, or CD8+CD57+ T cells (not recorded which) from PBMCs. The chain has TRBV24-1 and TRBJ2-3; maybe TRBD2 (5 bases). This receptor was taken from a human donor in good health, serving as a control. The CDR3 loop reads CATSDLWGDEADTQYF. In nucleotides, the CDR3 is TGTGCCACCAGTGATTTGTGGGGAGATGAAGCAGATACGCAGTATTTT.